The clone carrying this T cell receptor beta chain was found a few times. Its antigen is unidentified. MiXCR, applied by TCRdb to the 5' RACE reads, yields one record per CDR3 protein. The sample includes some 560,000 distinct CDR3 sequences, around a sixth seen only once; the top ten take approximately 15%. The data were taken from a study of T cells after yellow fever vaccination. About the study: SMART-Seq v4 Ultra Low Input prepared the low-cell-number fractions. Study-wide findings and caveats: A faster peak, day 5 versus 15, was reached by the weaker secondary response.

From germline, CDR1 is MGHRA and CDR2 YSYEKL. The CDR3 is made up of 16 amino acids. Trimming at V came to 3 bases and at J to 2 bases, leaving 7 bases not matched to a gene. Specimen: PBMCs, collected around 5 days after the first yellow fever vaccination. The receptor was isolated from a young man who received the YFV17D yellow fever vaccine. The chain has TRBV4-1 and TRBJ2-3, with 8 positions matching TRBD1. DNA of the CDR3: TGCGCCAGCAGCCAGGTGGCAGGGGGCCTCACAGATACGCAGTATTTT. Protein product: CASSQVAGGLTDTQYF.